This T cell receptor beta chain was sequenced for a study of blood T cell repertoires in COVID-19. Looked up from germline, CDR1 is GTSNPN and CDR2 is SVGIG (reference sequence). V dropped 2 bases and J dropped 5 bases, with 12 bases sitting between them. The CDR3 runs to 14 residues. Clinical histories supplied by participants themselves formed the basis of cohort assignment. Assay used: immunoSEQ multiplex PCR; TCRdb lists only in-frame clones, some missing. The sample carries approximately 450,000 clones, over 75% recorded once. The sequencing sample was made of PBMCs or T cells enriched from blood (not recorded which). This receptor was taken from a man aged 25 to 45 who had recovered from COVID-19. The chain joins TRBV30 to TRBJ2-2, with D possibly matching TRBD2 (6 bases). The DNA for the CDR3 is TGTGCCTGGAGTCCCGGGACTTTTACCGGGGAGCTGTTTTTT. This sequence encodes CAWSPGTFTGELFF.